This T cell receptor (beta chain) is from a study of identical twins. Points from the study as a whole: Low generation probability was overrepresented in out-of-frame alpha sequences shared by twins. Reduced insertions were recorded for abundant cord blood beta clonotypes, with no such pattern in memory repertoires. A partial confounding effect on zero-insertion analyses could come from invariant MAIT and iNKT cells.

At least ten counts were recorded for this clonotype. Its antigen is unknown. The CDR3 runs to 10 residues. Germline loops: CDR1 MDHEN, CDR2 SYDVKM. The V and J ends lost 8 bases and 9 bases respectively, with 8 bases between them. TCRdb re-derived calls from the 5' RACE reads in MiXCR, one entry per CDR3 protein. The data hold roughly 150,000 distinct CDR3 sequences, with around 3.5% observed a single time. The sequence came from a man between 18 and 35 years old in good health. The rearrangement joins TRBV28 to TRBJ1-5; TRBD1 might be the D (6 bases). Specimen: memory T cells sorted from blood. For the CDR3, the DNA is TGTGCCAGCGGACAGTGGCCCCAGCATTTT. Translation: CASGQWPQHF.